The present T cell receptor beta chain was sequenced within a study of blood T cell repertoires in COVID-19. Across the study: Nucleic acid was either cDNA or gDNA, and it came from T cells, B-cell-depleted T cells, or PBMCs.

Authors' data handling: The authors estimated nucleated cell counts from reference gene primer amplification. The table came from immunoSEQ multiplex PCR; TCRdb's copy has only in-frame clones and leaves some out. D and trimming were read from the DNA, whereas the V and J calls and clone size are those reported in that table. The data contain under 150,000 clones, 70% to 80% of them seen just once; the ten biggest clones take up 25%. Germline CDR1 and CDR2: LGHNA and YNFKEQ. This CDR3 is 16 amino acids long. V lost 1 base, J lost 2 bases, and 14 bases lay in between. Sequenced sample: peripheral blood. The chain is built from TRBV4-2 and TRBJ1-2; no definite D call. The source is a human donor in a cohort sampled during active COVID-19. CDR3 sequence (DNA): TGTGCCAGCAGCCAAGTCGGGAGGATAGAAAACTATGGCTACACCTTC. Residues: CASSQVGRIENYGYTF.